The 21 T cell receptor beta chains below were found in one sample sequenced in a study of blood T cell repertoires in COVID-19. Using immunoSEQ multiplex PCR, the repertoire was profiled, and TCRdb retains in-frame clones only, with some absent. The table has 150,000 to 180,000 clones, over 75% seen once. Sequenced: peripheral blood. Receptors were obtained from a man in his fifties or sixties with COVID-19, enrolled during active disease.

The chain employs TRBV3-1 (or the pseudogene TRBV3-2) and TRBJ1-1; unclear D gene. This CDR3 spans 14 amino acids. V was pared by 4 bases and J by 4 bases, with 13 bases between. Per the germline V gene, CDR1 is LGHDT and CDR2 is YNNKEL (reference sequence). CDR3 region: CASSPLGSGTEAFF. In nucleotides, the CDR3 is TGTGCCAGCAGCCCTCTAGGTTCGGGCACTGAAGCTTTCTTT.

This chain uses TRBV5-6 with TRBJ1-1; D may be TRBD1 (6 bases). V dropped 4 bases and J dropped 1 base, with 17 bases sitting between them. Germline V gives CDR1 SGHDT, CDR2 YYEEEE. The length of the CDR3 is 16 residues. The CDR3 region is CASSVQGPQWNTEAFF. The DNA of the CDR3 is TGTGCCAGCAGCGTGCAGGGGCCGCAGTGGAACACTGAAGCTTTCTTT.

V usage is TRBV5-1 and J usage is TRBJ2-4; D may be TRBD1 (6 bases). The CDR3 consists of 16 residues. In germline, CDR1 is SGHRS, CDR2 YFSETQ. The V gene lost 0 bases and the J gene lost 2 bases, with 12 bases spanning the gap. This chain's CDR3 is CASSLAITGSKNIQYF. CDR3 coding DNA: TGCGCCAGCAGCTTGGCGATTACAGGGTCCAAAAACATTCAGTACTTC.

The chain has TRBV7-2 and TRBJ1-4, with 7 bases fitting TRBD1. Germline lookup yields CDR1 SGHTA and CDR2 FQGNSA. CDR3 length: 15 residues. V gave up 6 bases and J gave up 4 bases; unmatched junction bases: 8. The CDR3 coding sequence is TGTGCCAGCAGTAAAGACAGGGCTAATAATGAAAAACTGTTTTTT. Encoded protein: CASSKDRANNEKLFF.

The CDR3 bases are TGTGCCAGTAAGGGGTATGGCTACACCTTC. Translation: CASKGYGYTF. The chain recombines TRBV19 with TRBJ1-2, with D maybe TRBD1 (5 bases). Trimming took off 7 bases at V and 5 bases at J, with 5 bases between the two ends. Per germline, CDR1 LNHDA and CDR2 SQIVND (reference sequence). This CDR3 region has 10 residues.

The V and J genes are TRBV7-3 and TRBJ1-6; TRBD1 might be the D (6 bases). The CDR3 loop spans 14 amino acids. Germline CDR1 and CDR2: SGHTA and FQGTGA. Trimming cost V 5 bases and J 6 bases, with 11 bases left between them. CDR3 region: CASSTGTANSPLHF. The CDR3 region has the DNA TGTGCCAGCAGCACAGGGACGGCTAATTCACCCCTCCACTTT.

CDR3 in DNA: TGTGCCAGCAGTGACGGACACTCTGGGGCCAACGTCCTGACTTTC. This sequence encodes CASSDGHSGANVLTF. The rearrangement joins TRBV6-4 to TRBJ2-6; a possible D gene is TRBD1 (5 bases). Trimming cost V 2 bases and J 0 bases, with 5 bases left between them. Germline-derived CDR1 and CDR2 are MRHNA and SNTAGT. The CDR3 totals 15 residues.

This CDR3 is CASSQSGVGYGYTF. In DNA, the CDR3 is TGTGCCAGCAGCCAATCAGGGGTCGGCTATGGCTACACCTTC. The chain employs TRBV16 and TRBJ1-2, with D tentatively TRBD1 (5 bases). V gave up 0 bases and J gave up 4 bases, with 9 bases separating them. Germline V gene lookup returns CDR1 KGHSY and CDR2 FQNENV. The CDR3 has 14 amino acids.

Points on this clone: Other DNA sequences of this sample code for an identical CDR3. The rearrangement joins TRBV30 to TRBJ1-1, with D possibly matching TRBD1 (5 bases). There are 13 residues in the CDR3. CDR1 GTSNPN and CDR2 SVGIG come from the germline V gene (reference sequence). The V end lost 1 base, the J end lost 1 base, and 7 bases lay between the germline ends. The CDR3 nucleotides read TGTGCCTGGAGTGGGCAGGGGAACACTGAAGCTTTCTTT. Translation gives CAWSGQGNTEAFF.

The chain joins TRBV12-3 or TRBV12-4 to TRBJ2-7, with 8 positions matching TRBD2. The CDR3 sequence is 12 residues long. V lost 10 bases to trimming and J lost 6 bases; unmatched junction nucleotides: 8. CDR3 bases: TGTGCCATCCGGGGGGGAGGGAGCGAGCAGTACTTC. This encodes CAIRGGGSEQYF.

This clone was seen only a few times. The chain couples TRBV7-2 to TRBJ2-5; D is undetermined. V lost 6 bases, J lost 7 bases, and 15 bases lay in between. Per germline, CDR1 SGHTA and CDR2 FQGNSA. CDR3 length: 13 amino acids. CDR3 sequence reads: CASSSRRPGTQYF. For the CDR3, the DNA is TGTGCCAGCAGTTCCAGGCGCCCAGGGACCCAGTACTTC.

The V and J genes are TRBV6-1 and TRBJ2-1; 10 bases align to TRBD2. CDR3 length equals 16 residues. Trimming cost V 4 bases and J 4 bases; bases outside gene matches: 7. The germline V gene has CDR1 MNHNS and CDR2 SASEGT. CDR3 amino acids: CASSGRGTSVYNEQFF. CDR3 nucleotide sequence: TGTGCCAGCAGTGGCCGGGGGACTAGCGTTTACAATGAGCAGTTCTTC.

The chain has TRBV10-1 and TRBJ1-1; a weak D match, TRBD1 (6 bases). The V and J ends lost 4 bases and 5 bases respectively, with 14 bases between them. The germline V gene encodes CDR1 WNHNN and CDR2 SYGVQD (reference sequence). The CDR3 sequence is 14 residues long. The CDR3 protein is CASSGIAGETEAFF. In nucleotides, the CDR3 is TGCGCCAGCAGTGGAATTGCAGGGGAGACTGAAGCTTTCTTT.

The J gene is TRBJ2-1, the V gene TRBV10-3; 11 bases line up with TRBD2. The J segment lost 10 bases and the V segment lost 2 bases, leaving 16 bases of the junction unmatched. Germline loops: CDR1 ENHRY, CDR2 SYGVKD. CDR3 size: 18 residues. CDR3 region: CAISEPAAPGLAEGEQFF. Here the CDR3 DNA reads TGTGCCATCAGTGAGCCAGCTGCTCCGGGACTAGCGGAAGGGGAGCAGTTCTTC.

The chain recombines TRBV25-1 with TRBJ1-2; D call uncertain. Trimming took 6 bases from V and 3 from J, leaving 8 bases between them. Germline-derived CDR1 and CDR2 are MGHDK and SYGVNS. The CDR3 loop spans 12 amino acids. CDR3 sequence: CASRTGDYGYTF. The DNA of the CDR3 is TGTGCCAGCAGAACGGGAGACTATGGCTACACCTTC.

The rearrangement links TRBV5-1 to TRBJ1-2; TRBD1 aligns across 8 bases. The CDR3 is 14 residues long. The J segment lost 2 bases and the V segment lost 4 bases, leaving 4 bases of the junction unmatched. CDR1 and CDR2 from the germline V gene are SGHRS and YFSETQ. Here the CDR3 reads CASSNRTGNYGYTF. DNA for the CDR3: TGCGCCAGCAGCAACCGGACAGGGAACTATGGCTACACCTTC.

This sequence joins TRBV4-3 and TRBJ1-2; D gene unclear. The germline gives CDR1 LGHNA, CDR2 YSLEER. Trimming removed 5 bases from V and 2 bases from J, with 12 bases in between. The CDR3 has 14 amino acids. CDR3 bases: TGCGCCAGCAGCTCCGGGAGGATGAACTATGGCTACACCTTC. Residues: CASSSGRMNYGYTF.

The chain combines TRBV5-1 with TRBJ1-4; D may be TRBD1 (6 bases). The CDR3 has 16 residues. Per germline, CDR1 SGHRS and CDR2 YFSETQ. The V end lost 0 bases, the J end lost 8 bases, and 17 bases lay between the germline ends. This chain's CDR3 is CASSLASGTGTEKLFF. The CDR3 region has the DNA TGCGCCAGCAGCTTGGCGTCCGGGACCGGGACAGAAAAACTGTTTTTT.

This clone has just one count. The same CDR3 can be traced to other DNA sequences in this sample. The V call is TRBV6-6, the J call TRBJ1-1; 10 nucleotides agree with TRBD1. With V trimmed by 3 bases and J by 4 bases, 5 bases remained unmatched. Germline values: CDR1 MNHNY, CDR2 SVGAGI (reference sequence). The length of the CDR3 is 15 residues. CDR3 sequence reads: CASSYPGQGGTEAFF. As DNA, the CDR3 is TGTGCCAGCAGTTATCCCGGACAGGGGGGCACTGAAGCTTTCTTT.

This sequence joins TRBV11-2 and TRBJ2-5, with a weak D call TRBD2 (6 bases). Germline V lookup: CDR1 SGHAT, CDR2 FQNNGV. CDR3 length equals 17 residues. V lost 4 bases and J 5 bases, leaving 23 bases between the germline ends. The CDR3 spells CASSSRAWVRDGETQYF. CDR3 coding DNA: TGTGCCAGCAGCTCCCGGGCCTGGGTGCGGGATGGGGAGACCCAGTACTTC.

The chain carries TRBV3-1 (or the pseudogene TRBV3-2) and TRBJ1-1; 7 bases align to TRBD1. The CDR3 length is 12 residues. V shed 4 bases and J 7 bases; nucleotides not matched to a gene: 3. Germline CDR1 is LGHDT and CDR2 is YNNKEL (reference sequence). The CDR3 loop reads CASSPWTGEAFF. CDR3 bases: TGTGCCAGCAGCCCCTGGACAGGTGAAGCTTTCTTT.